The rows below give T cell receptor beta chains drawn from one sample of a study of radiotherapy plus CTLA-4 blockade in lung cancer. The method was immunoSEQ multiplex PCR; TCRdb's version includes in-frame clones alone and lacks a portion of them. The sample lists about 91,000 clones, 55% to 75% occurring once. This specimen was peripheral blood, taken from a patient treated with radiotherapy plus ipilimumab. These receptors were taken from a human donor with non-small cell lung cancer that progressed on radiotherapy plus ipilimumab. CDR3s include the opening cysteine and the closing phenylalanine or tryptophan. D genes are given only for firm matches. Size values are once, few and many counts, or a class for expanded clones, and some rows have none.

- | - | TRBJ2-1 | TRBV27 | TGTGCCAGCAGTTCCATCCAGCAGTTCTTC | CASSSIQQFF
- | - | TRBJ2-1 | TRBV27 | TGTGCCAGCAGTTTATCGGCCTCCGGCGGCTATGAGCAGTTCTTC | CASSLSASGGYEQFF
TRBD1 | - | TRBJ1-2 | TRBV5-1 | TGCGCCAGCAGCCCCGGGACAGGGGGCCATAACTATGGCTACACCTTC | CASSPGTGGHNYGYTF
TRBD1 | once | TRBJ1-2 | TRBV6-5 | TGTGCCAGCAGTTACTCGAGTACGACAGGGCCTGGCTACACCTTC | CASSYSSTTGPGYTF
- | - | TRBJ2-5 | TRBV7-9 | TGTGCCAGCAGCCGGCAGGGGGGGATCCAAGAGACCCAGTACTTC | CASSRQGGIQETQYF
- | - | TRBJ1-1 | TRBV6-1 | TGTGCCAGCAGTGAAGCGGAGTGGAGGGGCCCTGAAGCTTTCTTT | CASSEAEWRGPEAFF
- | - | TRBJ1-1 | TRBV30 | TGTGCGGGTTTTCTGAACCGCATTAATTTCTTT | CAGFLNRINFF
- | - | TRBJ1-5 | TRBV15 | TGTGCCACCAGCCAATACGGGGGGGCACTTCAGCCCCAGCATTTT | CATSQYGGALQPQHF
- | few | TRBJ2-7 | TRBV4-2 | TGTGCCAGCAGCCCTTGGACAGCTGGTGAGCAGTACTTC | CASSPWTAGEQYF
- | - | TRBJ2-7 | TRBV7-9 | TGTGCCAGCAGCTTAGGGACAGTACCCTACGAGCAGTACTTC | CASSLGTVPYEQYF